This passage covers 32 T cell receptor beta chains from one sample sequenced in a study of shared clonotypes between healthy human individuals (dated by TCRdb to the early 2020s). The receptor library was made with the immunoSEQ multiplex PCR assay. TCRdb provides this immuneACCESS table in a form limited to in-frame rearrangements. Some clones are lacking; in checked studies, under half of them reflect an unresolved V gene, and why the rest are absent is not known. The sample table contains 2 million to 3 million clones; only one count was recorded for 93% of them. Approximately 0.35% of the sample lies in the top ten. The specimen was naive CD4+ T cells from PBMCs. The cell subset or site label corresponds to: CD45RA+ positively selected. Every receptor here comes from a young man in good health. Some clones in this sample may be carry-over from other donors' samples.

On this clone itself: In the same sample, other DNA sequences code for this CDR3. The CDR3 loop is CASSPRGEEKLFF. CDR3 nucleotides: TGTGCCAGCTCACCCCGGGGAGAGGAAAAACTGTTTTTT. The gene calls are TRBV18 and TRBJ1-4; D is uncertain. Germline loops: CDR1 KGHSH, CDR2 LQKENI. V lost 3 bases and J 8 bases, leaving 10 bases between the germline ends. The CDR3 has 13 residues.

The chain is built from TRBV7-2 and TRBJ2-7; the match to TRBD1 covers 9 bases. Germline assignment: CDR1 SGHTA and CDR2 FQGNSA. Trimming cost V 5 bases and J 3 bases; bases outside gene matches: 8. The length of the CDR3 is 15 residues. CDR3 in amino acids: CASSPYGGQGYEQYF. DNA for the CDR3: TGTGCCAGCAGCCCTTACGGGGGACAGGGCTACGAGCAGTACTTC.

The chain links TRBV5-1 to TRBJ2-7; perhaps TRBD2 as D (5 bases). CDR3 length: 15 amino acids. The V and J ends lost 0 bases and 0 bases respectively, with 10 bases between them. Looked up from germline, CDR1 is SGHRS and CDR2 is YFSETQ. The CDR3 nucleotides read TGCGCCAGCAGCTTGGGGACTCCAGCCTCCTACGAGCAGTACTTC. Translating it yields CASSLGTPASYEQYF.

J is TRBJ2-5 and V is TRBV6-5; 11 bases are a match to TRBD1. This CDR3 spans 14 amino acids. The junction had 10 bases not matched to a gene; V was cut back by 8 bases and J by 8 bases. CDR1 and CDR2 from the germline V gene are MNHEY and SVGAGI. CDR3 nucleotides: TGTGCCAGCGGTAAAAAGGGACAGGGGGGAACCCAGTACTTC. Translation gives CASGKKGQGGTQYF.

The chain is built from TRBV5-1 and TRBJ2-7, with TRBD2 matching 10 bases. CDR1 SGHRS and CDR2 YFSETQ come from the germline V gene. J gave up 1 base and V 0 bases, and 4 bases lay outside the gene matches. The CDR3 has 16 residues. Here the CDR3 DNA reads TGCGCCAGCAGCTTGGAACCAGCGGGAGGGTCCTACGAGCAGTACTTC. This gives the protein CASSLEPAGGSYEQYF.

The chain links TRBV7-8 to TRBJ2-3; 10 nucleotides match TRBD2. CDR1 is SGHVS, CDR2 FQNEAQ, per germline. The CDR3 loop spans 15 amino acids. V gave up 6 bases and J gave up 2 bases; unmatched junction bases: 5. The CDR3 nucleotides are TGTGCCAGCAGTATCCTAGCGGGAGTCACAGATACGCAGTATTTT. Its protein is CASSILAGVTDTQYF.

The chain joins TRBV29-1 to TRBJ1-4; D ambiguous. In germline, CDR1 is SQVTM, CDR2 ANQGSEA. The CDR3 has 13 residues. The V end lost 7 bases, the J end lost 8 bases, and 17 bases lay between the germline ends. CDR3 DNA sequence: TGCAGCGCAACGATTCCCTCGGGGGAAAAACTGTTTTTT. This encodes CSATIPSGEKLFF.

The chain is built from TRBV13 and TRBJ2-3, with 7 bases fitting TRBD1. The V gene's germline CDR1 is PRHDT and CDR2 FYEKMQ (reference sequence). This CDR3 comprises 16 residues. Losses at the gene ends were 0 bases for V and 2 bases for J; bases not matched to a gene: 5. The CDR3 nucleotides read TGTGCCAGCAGCTTAGGACCTCAGGGGGACACAGATACGCAGTATTTT. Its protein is CASSLGPQGDTDTQYF. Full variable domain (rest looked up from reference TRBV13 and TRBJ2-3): AAGVIQSPRHLIKEKRETATLKCYPIPRHDTVYWYQQGPGQDPQFLISFYEKMQSDKGSIPDRFSAQQFSDYHSELNMSSLELGDSALYFCASSLGPQGDTDTQYFGPGTRLTVL.

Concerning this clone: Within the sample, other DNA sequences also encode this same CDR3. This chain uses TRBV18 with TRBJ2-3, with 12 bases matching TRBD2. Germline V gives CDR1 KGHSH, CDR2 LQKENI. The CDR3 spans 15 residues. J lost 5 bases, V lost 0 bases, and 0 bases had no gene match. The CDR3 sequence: CASSPPGLAGDTQYF. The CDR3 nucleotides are TGTGCCAGCTCACCACCGGGACTAGCGGGAGATACGCAGTATTTT.

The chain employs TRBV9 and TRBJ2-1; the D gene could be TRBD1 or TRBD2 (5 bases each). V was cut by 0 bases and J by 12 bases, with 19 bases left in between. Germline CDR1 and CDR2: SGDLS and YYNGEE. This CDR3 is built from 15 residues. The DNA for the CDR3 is TGTGCCAGCAGCGTAGGGGGGTCCCGACCTATGGGGCAGTTCTTC. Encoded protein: CASSVGGSRPMGQFF. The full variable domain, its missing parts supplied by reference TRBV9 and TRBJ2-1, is DSGVTQTPKHLITATGQRVTLRCSPRSGDLSVYWYQQSLDQGLQFLIQYYNGEERAKGNILERFSAQQFPDLHSELNLSSLELGDSALYFCASSVGGSRPMGQFFGPGTRLTVL.

The CDR3 loop is CASSLVAWSGGTNTEAFF. CDR3 sequence (DNA): TGTGCCAGCAGCTTAGTAGCCTGGAGTGGAGGGACGAACACTGAAGCTTTCTTT. This chain uses TRBV7-3 with TRBJ1-1, with D perhaps TRBD1 (5 bases). Germline CDR1 is SGHTA and CDR2 is FQGTGA. The CDR3 totals 18 residues. The germline V and J ends were trimmed by 2 bases and 1 base, with 20 bases remaining between them.

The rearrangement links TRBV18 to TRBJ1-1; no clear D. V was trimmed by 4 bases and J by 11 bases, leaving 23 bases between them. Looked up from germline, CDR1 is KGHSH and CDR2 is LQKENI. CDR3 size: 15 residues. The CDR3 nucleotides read TGTGCCAGCTCACTCGCGATGAAGGCCACTTTAATGGCTTTCTTT. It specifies CASSLAMKATLMAFF.

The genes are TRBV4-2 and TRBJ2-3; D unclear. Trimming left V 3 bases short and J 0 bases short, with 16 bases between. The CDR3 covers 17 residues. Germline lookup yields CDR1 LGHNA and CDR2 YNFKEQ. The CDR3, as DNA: TGTGCCAGCAGCCATGCCCGAACTATTCAGAGCACAGATACGCAGTATTTT. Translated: CASSHARTIQSTDTQYF.

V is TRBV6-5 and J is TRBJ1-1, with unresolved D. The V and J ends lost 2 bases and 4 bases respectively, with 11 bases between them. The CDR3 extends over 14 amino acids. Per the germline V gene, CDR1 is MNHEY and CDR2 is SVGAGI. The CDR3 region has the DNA TGTGCCAGCAGTTACGAAGGGTCCGGCACTGAAGCTTTCTTT. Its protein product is CASSYEGSGTEAFF.

CDR3 loop: CASGLGSGYGYTF. The DNA for the CDR3 is TGTGCTAGTGGTTTGGGGTCCGGCTATGGCTACACCTTC. The rearrangement uses TRBV12-5 and TRBJ1-2, with unresolved D. Germline CDR1 reads LGHNT; CDR2 reads FRNRAP. V lost 1 base to trimming and J lost 4 bases, with 7 bases between them. The CDR3 loop spans 13 amino acids. Variable domain in full (rest from reference TRBV12-5 and TRBJ1-2): DARVTQTPRHKVTEMGQEVTMRCQPILGHNTVFWYRQTMMQGLELLAYFRNRAPLDDSGMPKDRFSAEMPDATLATLKIQPSEPRDSAVYFCASGLGSGYGYTFGSGTRLTVV.

For the CDR3, the DNA is TGTGCCAGCAGCCCATCTAGCGACCAAGAGACCCAGTACTTC. This encodes CASSPSSDQETQYF. This chain links TRBV7-2 with TRBJ2-5; weak D call: TRBD2 (6 bases). The CDR3 consists of 14 residues. Germline CDR1 reads SGHTA; CDR2 reads FQGNSA. V was shortened by 5 bases and J by 0 bases, with 10 bases between the two germline ends.

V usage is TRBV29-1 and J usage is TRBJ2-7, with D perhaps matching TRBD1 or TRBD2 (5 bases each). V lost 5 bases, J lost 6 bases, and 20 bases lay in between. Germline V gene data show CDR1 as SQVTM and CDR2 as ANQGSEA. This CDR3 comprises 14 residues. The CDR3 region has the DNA TGCAGCGTTAAGAGGGGTTTCTCTCCCCTCGAGCAGTACTTC. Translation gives CSVKRGFSPLEQYF.

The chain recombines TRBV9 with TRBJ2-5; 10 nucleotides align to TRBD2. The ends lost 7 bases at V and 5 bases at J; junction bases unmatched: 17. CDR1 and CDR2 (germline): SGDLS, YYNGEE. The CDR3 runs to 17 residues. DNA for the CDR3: TGTGCCAGCTCACCAGCTGTTGCTAGCGGGAGTCCGGAGACCCAGTACTTC. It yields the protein CASSPAVASGSPETQYF. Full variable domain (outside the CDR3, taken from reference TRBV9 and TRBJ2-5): DSGVTQTPKHLITATGQRVTLRCSPRSGDLSVYWYQQSLDQGLQFLIQYYNGEERAKGNILERFSAQQFPDLHSELNLSSLELGDSALYFCASSPAVASGSPETQYFGPGTRLLVL.

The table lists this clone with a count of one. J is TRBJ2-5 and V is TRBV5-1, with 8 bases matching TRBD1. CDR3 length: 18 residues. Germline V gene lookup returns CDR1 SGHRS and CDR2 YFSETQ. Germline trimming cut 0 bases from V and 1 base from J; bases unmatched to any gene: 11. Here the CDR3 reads CASSLVGRQGPLQETQYF. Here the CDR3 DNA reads TGCGCCAGCAGCTTGGTGGGGAGACAGGGGCCTCTCCAAGAGACCCAGTACTTC.

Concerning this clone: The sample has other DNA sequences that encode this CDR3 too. The CDR3 DNA reads TGCGCCAGCAGCGTAACTGGGGGCCAAGAGACCCAGTACTTC. It encodes CASSVTGGQETQYF. The V gene is TRBV5-1, the J gene TRBJ2-5; D possibly uses TRBD1 or TRBD2 (5 bases each). V was shortened by 4 bases and J by 1 base, with 11 bases between the two germline ends. CDR3 size: 14 residues. In germline, CDR1 is SGHRS, CDR2 YFSETQ. The full variable domain, with the rest looked up from reference TRBV5-1 and TRBJ2-5, is KAGVTQTPRYLIKTRGQQVTLSCSPISGHRSVSWYQQTPGQGLQFLFEYFSETQRNKGNFPGRFSGRQFSNSRSEMNVSTLELGDSALYLCASSVTGGQETQYFGPGTRLLVL.

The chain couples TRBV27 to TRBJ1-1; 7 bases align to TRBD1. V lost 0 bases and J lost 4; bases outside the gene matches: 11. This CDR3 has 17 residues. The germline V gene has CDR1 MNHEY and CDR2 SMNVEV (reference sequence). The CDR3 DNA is TGTGCCAGCAGTTTATCGAGGGGACAGCGTATTATCACTGAAGCTTTCTTT. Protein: CASSLSRGQRIITEAFF.

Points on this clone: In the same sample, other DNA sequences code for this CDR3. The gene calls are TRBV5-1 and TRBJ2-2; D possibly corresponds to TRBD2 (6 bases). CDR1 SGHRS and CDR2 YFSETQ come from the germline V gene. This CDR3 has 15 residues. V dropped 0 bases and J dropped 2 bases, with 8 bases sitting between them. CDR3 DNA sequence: TGCGCCAGCAGCTTGGGACTAGGAAACACCGGGGAGCTGTTTTTT. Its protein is CASSLGLGNTGELFF.

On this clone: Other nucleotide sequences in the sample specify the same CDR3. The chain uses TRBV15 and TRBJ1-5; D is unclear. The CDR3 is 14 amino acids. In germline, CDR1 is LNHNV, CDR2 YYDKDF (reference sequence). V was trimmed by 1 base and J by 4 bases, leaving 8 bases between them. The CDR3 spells CATSRGGGNQPQHF. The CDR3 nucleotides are TGTGCCACCAGCAGAGGAGGAGGGAATCAGCCCCAGCATTTT.

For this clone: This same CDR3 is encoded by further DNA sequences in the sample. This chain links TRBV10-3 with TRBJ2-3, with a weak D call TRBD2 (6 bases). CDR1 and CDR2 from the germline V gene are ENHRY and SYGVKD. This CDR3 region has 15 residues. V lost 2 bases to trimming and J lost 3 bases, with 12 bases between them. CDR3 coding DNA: TGTGCCATCAGTGAGGGATCCGGGGGAACAGATACGCAGTATTTT. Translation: CAISEGSGGTDTQYF.

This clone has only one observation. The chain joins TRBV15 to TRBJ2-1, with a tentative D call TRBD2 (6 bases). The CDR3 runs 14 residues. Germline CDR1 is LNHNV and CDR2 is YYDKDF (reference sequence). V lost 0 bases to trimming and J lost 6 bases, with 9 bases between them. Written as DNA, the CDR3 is TGTGCCACCAGCAGAGACCTGGGGGGCAATGAGCAGTTCTTC. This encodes CATSRDLGGNEQFF.

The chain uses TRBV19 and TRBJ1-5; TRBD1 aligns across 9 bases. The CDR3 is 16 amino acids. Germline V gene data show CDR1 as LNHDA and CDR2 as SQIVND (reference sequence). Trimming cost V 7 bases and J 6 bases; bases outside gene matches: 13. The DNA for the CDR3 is TGTGCCAGTAACCCCGGGACAGGGCGTATTGGTCAGCCCCAGCATTTT. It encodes CASNPGTGRIGQPQHF. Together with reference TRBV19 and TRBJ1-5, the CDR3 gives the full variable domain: DGGITQSPKYLFRKEGQNVTLSCEQNLNHDAMYWYRQDPGQGLRLIYYSQIVNDFQKGDIAEGYSVSREKKESFPLTVTSAQKNPTAFYLCASNPGTGRIGQPQHFGDGTRLSIL.

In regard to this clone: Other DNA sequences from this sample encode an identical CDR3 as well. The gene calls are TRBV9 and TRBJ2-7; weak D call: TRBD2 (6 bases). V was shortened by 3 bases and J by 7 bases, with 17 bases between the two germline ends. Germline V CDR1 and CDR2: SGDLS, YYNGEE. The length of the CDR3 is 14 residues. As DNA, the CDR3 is TGTGCCAGCAGCGACGGGACGGGGGTGGATGAGCAGTACTTC. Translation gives CASSDGTGVDEQYF.

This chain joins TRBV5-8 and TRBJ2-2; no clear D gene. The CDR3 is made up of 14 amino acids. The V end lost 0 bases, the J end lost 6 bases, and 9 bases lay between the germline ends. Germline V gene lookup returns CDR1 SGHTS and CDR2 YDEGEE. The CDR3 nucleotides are TGTGCCAGCAGCTTGGGCAACATCCCCGGGGAGCTGTTTTTT. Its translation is CASSLGNIPGELFF.

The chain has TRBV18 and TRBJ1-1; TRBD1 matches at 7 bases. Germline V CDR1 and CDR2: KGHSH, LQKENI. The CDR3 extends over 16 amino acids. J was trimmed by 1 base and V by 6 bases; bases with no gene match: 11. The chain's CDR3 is CASSPTGQPGNTEAFF. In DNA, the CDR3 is TGTGCCAGCTCTCCAACGGGACAGCCTGGGAACACTGAAGCTTTCTTT. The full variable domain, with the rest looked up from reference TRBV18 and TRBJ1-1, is NAGVMQNPRHLVRRRGQEARLRCSPMKGHSHVYWYRQLPEEGLKFMVYLQKENIIDESGMPKERFSAEFPKEGPSILRIQQVVRGDSAAYFCASSPTGQPGNTEAFFGQGTRLTVV.

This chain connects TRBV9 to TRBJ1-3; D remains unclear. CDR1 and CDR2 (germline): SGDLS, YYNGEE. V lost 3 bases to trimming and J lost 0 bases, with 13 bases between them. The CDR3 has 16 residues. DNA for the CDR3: TGTGCCAGCAGCGGGAAGGGCGGGAGCTCTGGAAACACCATATATTTT. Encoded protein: CASSGKGGSSGNTIYF. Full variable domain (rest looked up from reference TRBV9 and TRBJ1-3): DSGVTQTPKHLITATGQRVTLRCSPRSGDLSVYWYQQSLDQGLQFLIQYYNGEERAKGNILERFSAQQFPDLHSELNLSSLELGDSALYFCASSGKGGSSGNTIYFGEGSWLTVV.

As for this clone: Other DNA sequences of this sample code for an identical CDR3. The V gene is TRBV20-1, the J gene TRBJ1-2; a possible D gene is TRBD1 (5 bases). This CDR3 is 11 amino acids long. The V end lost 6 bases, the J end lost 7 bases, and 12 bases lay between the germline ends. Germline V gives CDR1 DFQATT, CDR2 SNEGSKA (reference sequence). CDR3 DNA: TGCAGTGCCAATCCAGGGAGTGGCTACACCTTC. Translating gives CSANPGSGYTF.

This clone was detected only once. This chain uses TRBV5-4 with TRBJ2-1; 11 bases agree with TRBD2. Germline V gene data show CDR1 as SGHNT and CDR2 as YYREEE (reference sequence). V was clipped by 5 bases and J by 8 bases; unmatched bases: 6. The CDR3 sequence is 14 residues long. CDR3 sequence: CASRVAGGPDEQFF. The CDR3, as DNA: TGTGCCAGCAGGGTAGCGGGAGGGCCGGATGAGCAGTTCTTC.